This TCR beta chain was documented in a study of T cell repertoires and HLA-DP antigens. About the research overall: Pre-culture CD4+ samples used 1,200 ng DNA versus around 220 ng for CD137+CD4+ sorts.

With respect to this clone: Its antigen is not identified.

Here immunoSEQ multiplex PCR was the method, and the copy in TCRdb shows in-frame clones only, minus some. The sample records about 73,000 clones, 80% being singletons. Sequencing used CD4+ T cells from PBMCs. This receptor was obtained from a man aged 60-69 years in good health and CMV-seronegative.

CDR3 region: CASSLLPRRHYEQYF. For the CDR3, the DNA is TGTGCCAGCAGTTTACTACCCCGGCGGCACTACGAGCAGTACTTC. J is TRBJ2-7 and V is TRBV6-5, with no clear D. In germline, CDR1 is MNHEY, CDR2 SVGAGI. With 4 bases removed from V and 3 bases from J, the gap between germline ends came to 16 bases. This CDR3 is 15 amino acids long.